A selection of T cell receptor beta chains follows, all from one sample in a study of shared clonotypes between healthy human individuals. Sequencing was performed with immunoSEQ multiplex PCR; in TCRdb, only in-frame clones are kept and a portion is missing. This sample has around 2.3 million clones, with approximately 96% found just once. Material for sequencing was naive CD4+ T cells sorted from blood. The receptors derive from a man between 18 and 29 years old in good health. Each CDR3 is given with its conserved first and last residue. Fields, in order: clone size, J gene, V gene, D gene, CDR3 protein, CDR3 DNA. D genes are given only for firm matches. Expanded clones get a size class; other rows say once, few or many, or leave the size out.

NA TRBJ2-1 TRBV6-1 TRBD2 CASSLRTSINEQFF TGTGCCAGCAGCTTAAGGACTAGCATCAATGAGCAGTTCTTC
NA TRBJ1-5 TRBV30 NA CAWSPGGYSNQPQHF TGTGCCTGGAGTCCCGGGGGATATAGCAATCAGCCCCAGCATTTT
NA TRBJ1-5 TRBV30 NA CAWGDKSNQPQHF TGTGCCTGGGGGGACAAAAGCAATCAGCCCCAGCATTTT
NA TRBJ2-7 TRBV9 NA CASSVGPLEEQYF TGTGCCAGCAGCGTCGGCCCCTTAGAAGAGCAGTACTTC
NA TRBJ2-4 TRBV5-4 NA CASSLPDTKDIQYF TGTGCCAGCAGCCTCCCAGACACCAAAGACATTCAGTACTTC
NA TRBJ2-7 TRBV11-2 NA CASSLNSPIIYEQYF TGTGCCAGCAGCTTAAACTCACCGATAATCTACGAGCAGTACTTC
NA TRBJ1-2 TRBV6-4 NA CASSDSFGWHYGYTF TGTGCCAGCAGTGACTCGTTTGGGTGGCACTATGGCTACACCTTC
NA TRBJ1-3 TRBV18 NA CASSPPAGRSGNTIYF TGTGCCAGCTCACCACCGGCAGGGCGCTCTGGAAACACCATATATTTT
once TRBJ2-5 TRBV10-3 NA CAIGKGGPETQYF TGTGCCATCGGGAAGGGGGGGCCGGAGACCCAGTACTTC
NA TRBJ1-1 TRBV6-5 TRBD1 CASSLQGAVNTEAFF TGTGCCAGCAGTCTTCAGGGGGCGGTTAACACTGAAGCTTTCTTT
NA TRBJ2-3 TRBV5-1 TRBD1 CASRETGERTDTQYF TGCGCCAGCAGGGAGACAGGGGAGAGGACAGATACGCAGTATTTT
NA TRBJ1-3 TRBV5-1 NA CASSLDYSGNTIYF TGCGCCAGCAGCCTAGACTACTCTGGAAACACCATATATTTT
NA TRBJ2-1 TRBV30 TRBD2 CAWTRTSIYNEQFF TGTGCCTGGACCCGGACTAGCATATACAATGAGCAGTTCTTC
NA TRBJ2-2 TRBV4-2 NA CASSQDLVSERSGELFF TGTGCCAGCAGCCAAGATCTTGTTAGCGAGAGATCCGGGGAGCTGTTTTTT
NA TRBJ1-6 TRBV10-3 NA CATVDVPNSPLHF TGTGCCACCGTGGATGTACCTAATTCACCCCTCCACTTT
NA TRBJ1-2 TRBV7-2 NA CASTTTYPAYGYTF TGTGCCAGCACCACAACATACCCAGCCTATGGCTACACCTTC
NA TRBJ2-2 TRBV6-5 TRBD2 CATTAGGANTGELFF TGTGCCACCACAGCGGGGGGAGCGAACACCGGGGAGCTGTTTTTT
NA TRBJ1-5 TRBV19 TRBD1 CASSIMGTASYSNQPQHF TGTGCCAGTAGTATAATGGGGACAGCGTCATATAGCAATCAGCCCCAGCATTTT
NA TRBJ2-7 TRBV5-1 TRBD1 CASSFDPLDRAALRDF TGCGCCAGCAGCTTCGATCCCTTGGACAGGGCCGCCCTTAGGGACTTC
NA TRBJ1-1 TRBV6-4 TRBD1 CASRDRARSTEAFF TGTGCCAGCAGGGACAGGGCTCGGAGCACTGAAGCTTTCTTT
NA TRBJ1-5 TRBV9 NA CASSVGIDFRPQHF TGTGCCAGCAGCGTAGGTATAGACTTTCGGCCCCAGCATTTT
NA TRBJ1-2 TRBV7-9 NA CASSLVGGPMGYTF TGTGCCAGCAGCCTAGTCGGGGGGCCGATGGGCTACACCTTC
NA TRBJ2-7 TRBV12-2 NA CASRLSRDRGFSYEQYF TGTGCAAGTCGCTTATCGAGAGACAGGGGGTTTTCCTACGAGCAGTACTTC
NA TRBJ2-1 TRBV30 TRBD2 CAWSVGGPGTSGHTTYNEQFF TGTGCCTGGAGTGTAGGGGGTCCCGGGACTAGCGGGCATACTACCTACAATGAGCAGTTCTTC
NA TRBJ2-3 TRBV11-3 NA CASSLQGEADTQYF TGTGCCAGCAGCTTACAGGGGGAGGCAGATACGCAGTATTTT
NA TRBJ2-3 TRBV10-3 TRBD2 CAIGQLAGALFDTQYF TGTGCCATCGGGCAACTAGCGGGGGCCCTCTTCGATACGCAGTATTTT
few TRBJ1-2 TRBV7-8 TRBD1 CASSLGQGANYGYTF TGTGCCAGCAGCTTAGGACAGGGAGCCAACTATGGCTACACCTTC
NA TRBJ1-2 TRBV28 NA CASSLGRANYGYTF TGTGCCAGCAGTTTAGGGAGAGCTAACTATGGCTACACCTTC
NA TRBJ1-1 TRBV6-4 NA CASSVRGGTEAFF TGTGCCAGCAGTGTTAGGGGGGGTACTGAAGCTTTCTTT
NA TRBJ2-5 TRBV5-6 TRBD2 CASSLVGGPETQYF TGTGCCAGCAGCTTGGTGGGAGGGCCAGAGACCCAGTACTTC
NA TRBJ2-2 TRBV11-3 TRBD2 CASSSSAGGDTGELFF TGTGCCAGCAGCTCCTCAGCGGGAGGAGATACCGGGGAGCTGTTTTTT
NA TRBJ1-4 TRBV28 NA CASSPTPPTNEKLFF TGTGCCAGCAGCCCTACACCGCCAACTAATGAAAAACTGTTTTTT
NA TRBJ1-6 TRBV5-1 TRBD1 CASSSRDRGISPLHF TGCGCCAGCAGCTCCCGGGACAGGGGTATCTCACCCCTCCACTTT
NA TRBJ1-2 TRBV5-1 NA CASRSVSNYGYTF TGCGCCAGCAGATCTGTCTCAAACTATGGCTACACCTTC
once TRBJ2-3 TRBV30 NA CAWSVRTGEAQYF TGTGCCTGGAGTGTACGCACAGGGGAGGCGCAGTATTTT
NA TRBJ1-6 TRBV28 NA CASREDTWSDSYNSPLHF TGTGCCAGCCGTGAAGACACCTGGAGTGACTCCTATAATTCACCCCTCCACTTT
NA TRBJ1-2 TRBV7-9 NA CASSLEGSGYTF TGTGCCAGCAGCTTAGAAGGGAGCGGCTACACCTTC
NA TRBJ2-7 TRBV10-3 TRBD1 CAIRDREREQYF TGTGCCATCAGAGACAGGGAACGGGAGCAGTACTTC
NA TRBJ2-2 TRBV2 TRBD1 CASNSPGTGTGELFF TGTGCCAGCAATAGCCCTGGGACAGGCACCGGGGAGCTGTTTTTT
NA TRBJ1-4 TRBV2 TRBD1 CASKLQGGPMEKLFF TGTGCCAGCAAACTCCAAGGGGGCCCTATGGAAAAACTGTTTTTT
NA TRBJ1-3 TRBV11-2 NA CASSLGPLGTGNTIYF TGTGCCAGCAGCTTAGGGCCTCTGGGGACTGGAAACACCATATATTTT
NA TRBJ2-3 TRBV6-1 NA CASSEARSREF TGTGCCAGCAGTGAAGCAAGGAGTAGGGAGTTT
NA TRBJ1-1 TRBV18 NA CASSPPAQQNTEAFF TGTGCCAGCTCACCTCCCGCGCAGCAGAACACTGAAGCTTTCTTT
NA TRBJ1-2 TRBV10-3 NA CAISAPSRGLYGYTF TGTGCCATCAGTGCCCCCTCGAGGGGACTCTATGGCTACACCTTC
few TRBJ1-2 TRBV19 NA CASSIEQTYGYTF TGTGCCAGTAGTATCGAGCAGACCTATGGCTACACCTTC
NA TRBJ2-7 TRBV15 NA CATSRGGPAYEQYF TGTGCCACCAGCAGAGGGGGGCCCGCCTACGAGCAGTACTTC
once TRBJ2-7 TRBV6-6 TRBD2 CASSPTRGGSSEQYF TGTGCCAGCAGTCCCACCCGGGGGGGGTCAAGCGAGCAGTACTTC
NA TRBJ1-2 TRBV6-6 NA CASSEGGAYGYTF TGTGCCAGCAGTGAGGGGGGGGCATATGGCTACACCTTC
NA TRBJ1-6 TRBV6-1 TRBD1 CASRVDRGQNSPLHF TGTGCCAGCAGGGTGGACAGGGGGCAGAATTCACCCCTCCACTTT
NA TRBJ1-5 TRBV7-8 NA CASSLSWGHSNQPQHF TGTGCCAGCAGCCTCTCCTGGGGTCATAGCAATCAGCCCCAGCATTTT
NA TRBJ1-2 TRBV7-2 NA CASSFSTLVPGYGYTF TGTGCCAGCAGCTTCAGTACATTGGTCCCGGGCTATGGCTACACCTTC
NA TRBJ2-1 TRBV7-2 NA CASSSVRGRGFRDNEQFF TGTGCCAGCAGCTCTGTGCGGGGCAGGGGCTTTCGGGACAATGAGCAGTTCTTC
once TRBJ1-1 TRBV10-2 NA CASRREPNTEAFF TGCGCCAGCAGGAGGGAACCGAACACTGAAGCTTTCTTT
NA TRBJ2-5 TRBV2 NA CASSEGTFGKTQYF TGTGCCAGCAGTGAAGGGACATTCGGAAAGACCCAGTACTTC